The clone carrying this T cell receptor beta chain appeared once. No antigen is known for it. The CDR3 runs 14 residues. V trimming: 6 bases; J trimming: 1 base; junction bases outside the gene matches: 4. The germline V gene has CDR1 SGHAT and CDR2 FQNNGV. The data were taken from a study of cytomegalovirus exposure and HLA in healthy donors. Study-level findings and limits: TRBV6-2, TRBV6-3 and some other V segments were excluded as indistinguishable. Sequencing probably produced one cluster of sequence variants that were highly shared. Reportedly, a later analysis found an Asian-associated ancestry cluster had fewer N-insertions than the approximately 670-donor mean.

The PCR was carried out with 60 Vbeta primers and 13 Jbeta primers. Produced via immunoSEQ multiplex PCR; TCRdb's table is partial and in-frame only. This sample has 100,000 to 150,000 clones, with roughly four fifths found just once. V and J are TRBV11-2 and TRBJ2-5; TRBD1 aligns across 8 bases. The sample comprised PBMCs. The clonotype comes from a man aged 50-59 years in good health and CMV-seropositive. The CDR3 spells CASRLTGVQETQYF. The CDR3, as DNA: TGTGCCAGCAGGCTGACAGGGGTCCAAGAGACCCAGTACTTC.